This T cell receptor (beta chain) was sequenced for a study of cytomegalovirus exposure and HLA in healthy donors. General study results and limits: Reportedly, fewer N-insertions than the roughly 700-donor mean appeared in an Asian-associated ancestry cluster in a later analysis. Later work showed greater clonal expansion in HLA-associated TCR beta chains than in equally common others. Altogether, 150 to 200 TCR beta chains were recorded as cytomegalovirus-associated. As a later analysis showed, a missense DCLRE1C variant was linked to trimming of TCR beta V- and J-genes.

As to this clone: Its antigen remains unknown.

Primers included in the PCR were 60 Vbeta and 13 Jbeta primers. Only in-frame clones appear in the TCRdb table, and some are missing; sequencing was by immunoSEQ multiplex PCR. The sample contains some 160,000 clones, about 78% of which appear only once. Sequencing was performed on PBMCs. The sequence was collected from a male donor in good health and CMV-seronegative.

The CDR3 here is CASSLGPLTSTDTQYF. Here the CDR3 DNA reads TGTGCCAGCAGCTTAGGCCCTCTCACTAGCACAGATACGCAGTATTTT. This chain joins TRBV7-2 and TRBJ2-3, with D hard to call. Trimming took off 1 base at V and 0 bases at J, with 11 bases between the two ends. The CDR3 contains 16 residues. Germline CDR1 is SGHTA and CDR2 is FQGNSA.